The 23 T cell receptor beta chains reported below all come from one sample, sequenced in a study of siplizumab effects on memory and regulatory T cells. The repertoire was sequenced with immunoSEQ multiplex PCR; TCRdb's copy has only in-frame clones and lacks some. The table lists some 96,000 clones, about 91% of them singletons. The sample consisted of CD4+ T cells sorted from blood. The receptors stem from a human donor in good health.

V is TRBV2 and J is TRBJ2-5; D may match TRBD1 or TRBD2 (6 bases each). This CDR3 is 10 amino acids long. Germline assignment: CDR1 SNHLY and CDR2 FYNNEI. Trimming cost V 11 bases and J 5 bases, with 9 bases left between them. The CDR3 coding sequence is TGTGCCCGGGGGCGTGAGACCCAGTACTTC. It specifies CARGRETQYF.

With respect to this clone: One end of the junction does not line up with germline, which may come from a read error. The V call is TRBV11-1, the J call TRBJ1-2; D might be TRBD1 (6 bases). The CDR3 length is 11 residues. CDR1 is SGHAT, CDR2 FQDESV, per germline (reference sequence). The CDR3 spells CASSFAGDFSF. The CDR3 DNA follows: TGTGCCAGCAGCTTTGCAGGGGACTTCTCCTTC. Together with reference TRBV11-1 and TRBJ1-2, the CDR3 gives the full variable domain: EAEVAQSPRYKITEKSQAVAFWCDPISGHATLYWYRQILGQGPELLVQFQDESVVDDSQLPKDRFSAERLKGVDSTLKIQPAELGDSAMYLCASSFAGDFSFGSGTRLTVV.

The rearrangement uses TRBV5-6 and TRBJ2-2; 14 nucleotides align to TRBD2. The J segment lost 4 bases and the V segment lost 3 bases, leaving 2 bases of the junction unmatched. The CDR3 runs 16 residues. Germline V lookup: CDR1 SGHDT, CDR2 YYEEEE. This CDR3 is CASSWGTSGGTGELFF. The CDR3 nucleotides are TGTGCCAGCAGCTGGGGGACTAGCGGGGGCACCGGGGAGCTGTTTTTT. Full variable domain (rest looked up from reference TRBV5-6 and TRBJ2-2): DAGVTQSPTHLIKTRGQQVTLRCSPKSGHDTVSWYQQALGQGPQFIFQYYEEEERQRGNFPDRFSGHQFPNYSSELNVNALLLGDSALYLCASSWGTSGGTGELFFGEGSRLTVL.

V gene TRBV6-1 combines with J gene TRBJ1-5, with D possibly TRBD1 on 5 matching bases. This CDR3 has 14 amino acids. Germline V gives CDR1 MNHNS, CDR2 SASEGT. V lost 6 bases and J lost 3, with 12 bases in between. CDR3 protein: CASSIGADNQPQHF. The CDR3 region has the DNA TGTGCCAGCAGCATAGGGGCAGACAATCAGCCCCAGCATTTT.

This chain connects TRBV10-3 to TRBJ1-5; D remains unclear. The CDR3 consists of 16 residues. Germline loops: CDR1 ENHRY, CDR2 SYGVKD. The V gene lost 2 bases and the J gene lost 0 bases, with 11 bases spanning the gap. The CDR3 spells CAISEMAFYSNQPQHF. As DNA, the CDR3 is TGTGCCATCAGTGAGATGGCATTTTATAGCAATCAGCCCCAGCATTTT.

The gene calls are TRBV5-1 and TRBJ2-7; D may match TRBD1 or TRBD2 (7 bases each). V dropped 4 bases and J dropped 4 bases, with 15 bases sitting between them. This CDR3 has 14 residues. Germline assignment: CDR1 SGHRS and CDR2 YFSETQ. The DNA of the CDR3 is TGCGCCAGCAGCCCGGGGGGACAGCAGTACGAGCAGTACTTC. Translated, it gives CASSPGGQQYEQYF.

V gene TRBV30 combines with J gene TRBJ1-5; D gene unclear. The CDR3 covers 13 residues. V shed 4 bases and J shed 9 bases, with 16 bases lying between them. Germline CDR1 and CDR2: GTSNPN and SVGIG (reference sequence). The CDR3 DNA is TGTGCCTGGACCCTGGACTCGGTGGGGCCCCAGCATTTT. Its translation is CAWTLDSVGPQHF.

The chain carries TRBV7-9 and TRBJ1-1, with 10 bases lining up with TRBD1. The germline V gene has CDR1 SEHNR and CDR2 FQNEAQ (reference sequence). With V trimmed by 5 bases and J by 11 bases, 11 bases remained unmatched. The CDR3 sequence is 14 residues long. In DNA form, the CDR3 reads TGTGCCAGCAGCCTCCGGGACAGGGGCGTCGGGGCTTTCTTT. It yields the protein CASSLRDRGVGAFF.

The rearrangement links TRBV7-8 to TRBJ2-5, with D possibly TRBD2 on 9 matching bases. The V end lost 2 bases, the J end lost 5 bases, and 21 bases lay between the germline ends. Germline V CDR1 and CDR2: SGHVS, FQNEAQ. CDR3 size: 17 residues. In nucleotides, the CDR3 is TGTGCCAGCAGCTTAAGACAGGGGCAGCGGGGGGCCGAGACCCAGTACTTC. Translated, it gives CASSLRQGQRGAETQYF.

J is TRBJ1-5 and V is TRBV6-1; D gene unclear. The CDR3 has 16 residues. V was trimmed by 2 bases and J by 0 bases, leaving 11 bases between them. Per the germline V gene, CDR1 is MNHNS and CDR2 is SASEGT. This chain's CDR3 is CASSELANYSNQPQHF. The CDR3 DNA follows: TGTGCCAGCAGTGAACTTGCAAACTATAGCAATCAGCCCCAGCATTTT.

This sequence joins TRBV20-1 and TRBJ1-2; D gene ambiguous. The germline gives CDR1 DFQATT, CDR2 SNEGSKA (reference sequence). CDR3 size: 11 residues. V shed 3 bases and J shed 8 bases, with 10 bases lying between them. The CDR3 sequence is CSASRAYGYTF. CDR3 bases: TGCAGTGCTAGTAGGGCGTACGGCTACACCTTC.

This sequence joins TRBV7-9 and TRBJ1-2; the D gene is possibly TRBD1 (6 bases). Looked up from germline, CDR1 is SEHNR and CDR2 is FQNEAQ (reference sequence). This CDR3 spans 14 amino acids. V shed 2 bases and J shed 6 bases, with 13 bases lying between them. CDR3 residues: CASSLSQGRDGYTF. CDR3 in DNA: TGTGCCAGCAGCTTATCCCAGGGGAGGGATGGCTACACCTTC. The whole variable domain, remainder taken from reference TRBV7-9 and TRBJ1-2, is DTGVSQNPRHKITKRGQNVTFRCDPISEHNRLYWYRQTLGQGPEFLTYFQNEAQLEKSRLLSDRFSAERPKGSFSTLEIQRTEQGDSAMYLCASSLSQGRDGYTFGSGTRLTVV.

The chain uses TRBV21-1 and TRBJ2-6; the table's D call, TRBD1, has no DNA check behind it. TRBV21-1 is a pseudogene segment. This CDR3 comprises 18 residues. The CDR3 DNA reads TGTGCCAGCGGCCCGTTGTCAGGGGCTTACTCTGGGGCCAACGTCCTGACTTTC. Its protein product is CASGPLSGAYSGANVLTF.

This chain joins TRBV28 and TRBJ2-4; 10 positions match TRBD2. Germline V gene data show CDR1 as MDHEN and CDR2 as SYDVKM. This CDR3 has 15 residues. The J segment lost 8 bases and the V segment lost 5 bases, leaving 9 bases of the junction unmatched. The CDR3 DNA is TGTGCCAGCAGTGGAGCGGGGGGGCCGGCATACATTCAGTACTTC. Protein: CASSGAGGPAYIQYF.

The rearrangement uses TRBV7-2 and TRBJ1-1, with D perhaps matching TRBD1 (5 bases). The V and J ends lost 5 bases and 1 base respectively, with 11 bases between them. The CDR3 has 14 residues. Germline-derived CDR1 and CDR2 are SGHTA and FQGNSA. CDR3 sequence reads: CASSTGRWNTEAFF. DNA for the CDR3: TGTGCCAGCAGCACGGGACGGTGGAACACTGAAGCTTTCTTT.

The V call is TRBV9, the J call TRBJ2-1; 7 positions match TRBD2. Germline V gene lookup returns CDR1 SGDLS and CDR2 YYNGEE. The V segment lost 0 bases and the J segment 7 bases; nucleotides outside the gene matches: 7. The CDR3 consists of 15 residues. DNA for the CDR3: TGTGCCAGCAGCGTAGCTACGGGGGGTGGGAATGAGCAGTTCTTC. It yields the protein CASSVATGGGNEQFF.

The rearrangement links TRBV7-9 to TRBJ1-2; D unresolved. Per germline, CDR1 SEHNR and CDR2 FQNEAQ (reference sequence). V lost 5 bases, J lost 1 base, and 14 bases lay in between. This CDR3 has 15 residues. CDR3 sequence reads: CASSPASTFNYGYTF. The CDR3 nucleotides read TGTGCCAGCAGCCCAGCCTCGACATTTAACTATGGCTACACCTTC.

This clone was recorded only once. This chain connects TRBV5-1 to TRBJ2-3, with D unresolved. The CDR3 has 14 amino acids. Germline V lookup: CDR1 SGHRS, CDR2 YFSETQ. Trimming cost V 0 bases and J 2 bases, with 7 bases left between them. The CDR3 DNA reads as TGCGCCAGCAGCTTGGGGCAGCACACAGATACGCAGTATTTT. Protein product: CASSLGQHTDTQYF.

This chain uses TRBV27 with TRBJ1-2, with 7 bases matching TRBD1. CDR3 length: 14 amino acids. The V segment lost 5 bases and the J segment 4 bases; nucleotides outside the gene matches: 7. Germline assignment: CDR1 MNHEY and CDR2 SMNVEV (reference sequence). CDR3 amino acids: CASSERGLFYGYTF. The CDR3 coding sequence is TGTGCCAGCAGTGAAAGGGGGCTTTTCTATGGCTACACCTTC.

This clone appeared a single time. The V call is TRBV5-4, the J call TRBJ2-1; D call uncertain. The germline V and J ends were trimmed by 2 bases and 0 bases, with 3 bases remaining between them. CDR3 length: 13 residues. Germline V gene lookup returns CDR1 SGHNT and CDR2 YYREEE (reference sequence). For the CDR3, the DNA is TGTGCCAGCAGCTTCACCTCCTACAATGAGCAGTTCTTC. This encodes CASSFTSYNEQFF.

The chain uses TRBV30 and TRBJ2-3; 9 bases map to TRBD2. Per germline, CDR1 GTSNPN and CDR2 SVGIG (reference sequence). The CDR3 extends over 13 amino acids. The J segment lost 3 bases and the V segment lost 2 bases, leaving 0 bases of the junction unmatched. The CDR3 protein is CAWSSGGTDTQYF. The CDR3 nucleotides read TGTGCCTGGAGTAGCGGGGGGACAGATACGCAGTATTTT.

The CDR3 DNA is TGCAGTGCTCGGGGTGTACATGAGCAGTTCTTC. This translates into CSARGVHEQFF. J is TRBJ2-1 and V is TRBV20-1; perhaps TRBD2 as D (5 bases). This CDR3 region has 11 residues. Germline assignment: CDR1 DFQATT and CDR2 SNEGSKA (reference sequence). Trimming shortened V by 5 bases and J by 8 bases, and 10 bases separated the two germline ends.

V and J are TRBV11-2 and TRBJ2-6; D not certain. CDR1 SGHAT and CDR2 FQNNGV come from the germline V gene. Trimming pared 5 bases from V and 2 bases from J, leaving 10 bases between. The length of the CDR3 is 15 residues. For the CDR3, the DNA is TGTGCCAGCAGCCTCGGAGTAACTGGGGCCAACGTCCTGACTTTC. The encoded protein is CASSLGVTGANVLTF.